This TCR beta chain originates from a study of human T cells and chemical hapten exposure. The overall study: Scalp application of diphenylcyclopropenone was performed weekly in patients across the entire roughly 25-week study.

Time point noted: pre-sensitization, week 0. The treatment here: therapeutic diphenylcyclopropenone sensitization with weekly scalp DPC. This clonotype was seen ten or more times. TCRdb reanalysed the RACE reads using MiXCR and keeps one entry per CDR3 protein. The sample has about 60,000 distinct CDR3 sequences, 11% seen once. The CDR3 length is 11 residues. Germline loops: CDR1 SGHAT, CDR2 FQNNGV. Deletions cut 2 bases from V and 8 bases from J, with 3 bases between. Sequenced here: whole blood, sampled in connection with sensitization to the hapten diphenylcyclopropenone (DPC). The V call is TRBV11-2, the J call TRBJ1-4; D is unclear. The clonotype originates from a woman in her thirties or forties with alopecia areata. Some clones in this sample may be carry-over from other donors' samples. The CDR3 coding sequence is TGTGCCAGCAGCTTATTCGAAAAACTGTTTTTT. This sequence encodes CASSLFEKLFF. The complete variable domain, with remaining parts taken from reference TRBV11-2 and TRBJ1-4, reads EAGVAQSPRYKIIEKRQSVAFWCNPISGHATLYWYQQILGQGPKLLIQFQNNGVVDDSQLPKDRFSAERLKGVDSTLKIQPAKLEDSAVYLCASSLFEKLFFGSGTQLSVL.